These 10 T cell receptor beta chains originate from one sample sequenced in a study of PD-1 blockade in classical Hodgkin lymphoma. There was relapse after autologous stem cell transplantation in every patient, and there was variation in brentuximab vedotin exposure. TCRdb's copy holds only in-frame clones and misses some; the assay was immunoSEQ multiplex PCR. The sample contains 25,000 to 30,000 clones, less than 85% of which appear only once. Sequenced material: peripheral blood mononuclear cells (PBMCs), taken before the second cycle of nivolumab. Source of these receptors: a human donor with classical Hodgkin lymphoma.

The CDR3 DNA is TGTGCCAGCAGCCCGGGTGGCTCCTACAATGAGCAGTTCTTC. Its protein is CASSPGGSYNEQFF. The V gene is TRBV12-1, the J gene TRBJ2-1; TRBD2, the D gene given by the table, was not confirmed from the DNA. TRBV12-1 is a recognized pseudogene. This CDR3 is 14 amino acids long.

The J gene is TRBJ1-1, the V gene TRBV5-5; D unclear. Germline V lookup: CDR1 SGHKS, CDR2 YYEKEE (reference sequence). V dropped 0 bases and J dropped 3 bases, with 6 bases sitting between them. The CDR3 extends over 13 amino acids. The CDR3 loop is CASSLGDYTEAFF. In nucleotides, the CDR3 is TGTGCCAGCAGCTTGGGGGATTACACTGAAGCTTTCTTT. Together with reference TRBV5-5 and TRBJ1-1, the CDR3 gives the full variable domain: DAGVTQSPTHLIKTRGQQVTLRCSPISGHKSVSWYQQVLGQGPQFIFQYYEKEERGRGNFPDRFSARQFPNYSSELNVNALLLGDSALYLCASSLGDYTEAFFGQGTRLTVV.

The chain is built from TRBV4-3 and TRBJ2-1; TRBD2 is a possible D gene (6 bases). Trimming took 2 bases from V and 6 from J, leaving 14 bases between them. Per germline, CDR1 LGHNA and CDR2 YSLEER. This CDR3 spans 15 amino acids. The CDR3 sequence: CASSQFVRGLNEQFF. CDR3 nucleotides: TGCGCCAGCAGCCAATTCGTCCGGGGACTCAATGAGCAGTTCTTC.

The rearrangement uses TRBV29-1 and TRBJ2-1, with D unclear. The length of the CDR3 is 11 residues. The germline gives CDR1 SQVTM, CDR2 ANQGSEA. The germline V and J ends were trimmed by 6 bases and 8 bases, with 11 bases remaining between them. The DNA of the CDR3 is TGCAGCGTGGAAAGTGCATATGAGCAGTTCTTC. Residues: CSVESAYEQFF.

In nucleotides, the CDR3 is TGTGCCACCAGGATACTAGCGGGAAGGACAGATACGCAGTATTTT. Translating it yields CATRILAGRTDTQYF. The rearrangement joins TRBV19 to TRBJ2-3, with 10 bases matching TRBD2. The CDR3 covers 15 residues. CDR1 and CDR2 from the germline V gene are LNHDA and SQIVND (reference sequence). The V and J ends lost 10 bases and 3 bases, in that order; junction bases with no gene match: 10.

This clone was recorded only once. The V and J genes are TRBV19 and TRBJ1-2; maybe TRBD1 (5 bases). Germline loops: CDR1 LNHDA, CDR2 SQIVND (reference sequence). The ends were cut back, 7 bases at V and 6 bases at J, with 12 bases in the middle. This CDR3 region has 12 residues. CDR3 DNA sequence: TGTGCCAGTAATACAGGAGGCAATGGCTACACCTTC. Amino acids: CASNTGGNGYTF.

This clone was seen a few times. The rearrangement uses TRBV6-1 and TRBJ1-5, with D possibly matching TRBD1 (5 bases). The V and J ends lost 4 bases and 4 bases respectively, with 8 bases between them. There are 13 residues in the CDR3. Germline CDR1 reads MNHNS; CDR2 reads SASEGT. CDR3 protein: CASSGDLNQPQHF. CDR3 nucleotides: TGTGCCAGCAGTGGGGACTTAAATCAGCCCCAGCATTTT.

This clone was counted only a few times. This chain links TRBV4-1 with TRBJ2-5; maybe TRBD2 (5 bases). The CDR3 contains 14 residues. V lost 1 base and J lost 6, with 12 bases in between. Germline values: CDR1 MGHRA, CDR2 YSYEKL. The CDR3 sequence is CASSQGPTGKTQYF. The CDR3 DNA reads as TGCGCCAGCAGCCAAGGGCCAACCGGGAAGACCCAGTACTTC.

The chain has TRBV30 and TRBJ2-3; D uncertain. V lost 0 bases to trimming and J lost 2 bases, with 9 bases between them. This CDR3 is built from 14 residues. Germline CDR1 is GTSNPN and CDR2 is SVGIG (reference sequence). The CDR3 sequence is CAWSVLGPTDTQYF. The CDR3 DNA is TGTGCCTGGAGTGTACTGGGCCCCACAGATACGCAGTATTTT.

The chain recombines TRBV7-8 with TRBJ1-5; weak D call: TRBD1 (5 bases). Per germline, CDR1 SGHVS and CDR2 FQNEAQ. V was pared by 4 bases and J by 4 bases, with 11 bases between. CDR3 length: 14 amino acids. The CDR3 DNA reads as TGTGCCAGCAGCTCCTGGGGCGGAAATCAGCCCCAGCATTTT. Residues: CASSSWGGNQPQHF.